The 32 T cell receptor beta chains listed next were all sequenced from one sample in a study of T cell responses to AZD1222 COVID-19 vaccine. Data came from immunoSEQ multiplex PCR; TCRdb stores just in-frame clones and leaves some out. The table lists about 120,000 clones, more than 85% of them singletons. Sequencing used peripheral blood, obtained 28 days after the second AZD1222 dose. The receptors here all came from an adult who received the AZD1222 COVID-19 vaccine.

In nucleotides, the CDR3 is TGTGCCAGCACCGGTTGGGAGGGGGACATTCAGTACTTC. Protein: CASTGWEGDIQYF. The V gene is TRBV6-5, the J gene TRBJ2-4; D may be TRBD2 (7 bases). CDR1 is MNHEY, CDR2 SVGAGI, per germline. The CDR3 length is 13 residues. Trimming left V 7 bases short and J 8 bases short, with 15 bases between.

The chain is built from TRBV30 and TRBJ1-5; TRBD1 might be the D (6 bases). The CDR3 length is 14 residues. Trimming left V 6 bases short and J 0 bases short, with 12 bases between. Germline V CDR1 and CDR2: GTSNPN, SVGIG (reference sequence). This CDR3 is CACATGYSNQPQHF. CDR3 nucleotides: TGTGCCTGCGCCACAGGGTATAGCAATCAGCCCCAGCATTTT.

The J gene is TRBJ1-2, the V gene TRBV5-1; D is uncertain. The CDR3 consists of 15 residues. Looked up from germline, CDR1 is SGHRS and CDR2 is YFSETQ. V lost 0 bases and J 0 bases, leaving 9 bases between the germline ends. The CDR3 DNA sequence: TGCGCCAGCAGCTTGGATGGGGTGACTAACTATGGCTACACCTTC. It translates to CASSLDGVTNYGYTF.

The chain combines TRBV4-1 with TRBJ2-7; no clear D gene. V lost 0 bases and J lost 4, with 4 bases in between. CDR1 and CDR2 (germline): MGHRA, YSYEKL. The CDR3 is made up of 12 amino acids. The CDR3 region has the DNA TGCGCCAGCAGCCAAGATCTATACGAGCAGTACTTC. It encodes CASSQDLYEQYF.

The gene calls are TRBV5-1 and TRBJ2-2; TRBD2 agrees at 15 bases. The CDR3 extends over 20 amino acids. Unmatched junction bases numbered 13, after V lost 5 bases and J lost 2 bases. Germline CDR1 is SGHRS and CDR2 is YFSETQ. The CDR3 is CASSSAPGLAGGTNTGELFF. The CDR3 DNA follows: TGCGCCAGCAGTTCGGCTCCGGGACTAGCGGGAGGAACCAACACCGGGGAGCTGTTTTTT.

About this clone: Compared with germline, one end of the junction differs, possibly owing to a read error. This sequence joins TRBV5-1 and TRBJ1-2; 9 nucleotides align to TRBD1. This CDR3 is built from 13 residues. Germline V lookup: CDR1 SGHRS, CDR2 YFSETQ. The DNA of the CDR3 is TGCGCCAGCAGCTGGACAGGGGAGGATGGCCACACCTTC. Its protein product is CASSWTGEDGHTF.

This sequence joins TRBV23-1 and TRBJ2-1; the D is unclear. TRBV23-1 is placed among ORFs of uncertain function. The V end was cut by 4 bases, the J end by 9 bases, with 28 bases between. The CDR3 length is 18 residues. The chain's CDR3 is CASSPEWWESSLGIEQFF. CDR3 DNA sequence: TGCGCCAGCAGTCCCGAATGGTGGGAATCCTCCTTAGGGATTGAGCAGTTCTTC.

This chain joins TRBV3-1 (or the pseudogene TRBV3-2) and TRBJ2-1, with TRBD2 identical over 10 bases. Per the germline V gene, CDR1 is LGHDT and CDR2 is YNNKEL (reference sequence). This CDR3 is 16 amino acids long. The V segment lost 1 base and the J segment 4 bases; nucleotides outside the gene matches: 4. The DNA of the CDR3 is TGTGCCAGCAGCCAAGGTATACTAGCGGGGTACAATGAGCAGTTCTTC. Translation gives CASSQGILAGYNEQFF.

The rearrangement uses TRBV5-1 and TRBJ2-2; D not certain. The length of the CDR3 is 15 residues. Germline-derived CDR1 and CDR2 are SGHRS and YFSETQ. Trimming pared 0 bases from V and 4 bases from J, leaving 10 bases between. The CDR3 protein is CASSLAPGGTGELFF. The CDR3 DNA reads TGCGCCAGCAGCTTGGCACCGGGTGGCACCGGGGAGCTGTTTTTT.

This rearrangement joins TRBV7-8 to TRBJ1-1; no reliable D call. There are 13 residues in the CDR3. CDR1 is SGHVS and CDR2 is FQNEAQ in the germline V gene. The ends were cut back, 0 bases at V and 3 bases at J, with 5 bases in the middle. In DNA, the CDR3 is TGTGCCAGCAGCTTAGCGCAGGACACTGAAGCTTTCTTT. This encodes CASSLAQDTEAFF.

This chain links TRBV7-9 with TRBJ1-2; D gene unclear. The germline CDR1 and CDR2 sequences are SEHNR and FQNEAQ (reference sequence). V was trimmed by 1 base and J by 0 bases, leaving 15 bases between them. The CDR3 runs 17 residues. CDR3 nucleotides: TGTGCCAGCAGCTTAGTCGGACGCTGGACGACTAACTATGGCTACACCTTC. As protein: CASSLVGRWTTNYGYTF.

J is TRBJ2-3 and V is TRBV9; tentative D call: TRBD2 (6 bases). V was shortened by 4 bases and J by 6 bases, with 18 bases between the two germline ends. Looked up from germline, CDR1 is SGDLS and CDR2 is YYNGEE. The CDR3 has 15 amino acids. Here the CDR3 DNA reads TGTGCCAGCAGCCCATTCGGGGGAGGTATGGATACGCAGTATTTT. Translated: CASSPFGGGMDTQYF. Full variable domain (outside the CDR3, taken from reference TRBV9 and TRBJ2-3): DSGVTQTPKHLITATGQRVTLRCSPRSGDLSVYWYQQSLDQGLQFLIQYYNGEERAKGNILERFSAQQFPDLHSELNLSSLELGDSALYFCASSPFGGGMDTQYFGPGTRLTVL.

The CDR3: CASSHSTNTEETQYF. CDR3 sequence (DNA): TGCGCCAGCAGCCACTCGACTAACACAGAAGAGACCCAGTACTTC. This rearrangement joins TRBV4-3 to TRBJ2-5, with D tentatively TRBD2 (5 bases). Germline CDR1 reads LGHNA; CDR2 reads YSLEER. The CDR3 totals 15 residues. The V end lost 3 bases, the J end lost 3 bases, and 14 bases lay between the germline ends.

This chain connects TRBV7-2 to TRBJ2-3; D may be TRBD1 (5 bases). This CDR3 is built from 14 residues. Trimming shortened V by 1 base and J by 6 bases, and 11 bases separated the two germline ends. Germline CDR1 and CDR2: SGHTA and FQGNSA. In DNA form, the CDR3 reads TGTGCCAGCAGCTTAGGGCCAGGGTCGGATACGCAGTATTTT. Its translation: CASSLGPGSDTQYF.

The V and J genes are TRBV5-1 and TRBJ2-5; tentatively, D is TRBD2 (6 bases). CDR3 length: 14 amino acids. Trimming cost V 4 bases and J 5 bases, with 15 bases left between them. Looked up from germline, CDR1 is SGHRS and CDR2 is YFSETQ. CDR3 region: CASSETSPAETQYF. For the CDR3, the DNA is TGCGCCAGCAGCGAGACTAGTCCGGCGGAGACCCAGTACTTC.

The chain uses TRBV7-2 and TRBJ2-5; perhaps TRBD2 as D (6 bases). The CDR3 loop spans 13 amino acids. V was cut by 4 bases and J by 5 bases, with 11 bases left in between. Germline CDR1 SGHTA, CDR2 FQGNSA. The DNA for the CDR3 is TGTGCCAGCAGCTGGAGGGTCCTGGAGACCCAGTACTTC. It translates to CASSWRVLETQYF.

This chain uses TRBV4-3 with TRBJ2-3, with unresolved D. V shed 0 bases and J shed 4 bases, with 14 bases lying between them. Germline CDR1 reads LGHNA; CDR2 reads YSLEER. The CDR3 sequence is 16 residues long. CDR3 in amino acids: CASSQDPPRTADTQYF. The DNA for the CDR3 is TGCGCCAGCAGCCAAGATCCCCCCCGAACGGCAGATACGCAGTATTTT.

The chain is built from TRBV7-2 and TRBJ1-2, with D possibly being TRBD1 (5 bases). The CDR3 contains 14 residues. With 3 bases removed from V and 1 base from J, the gap between germline ends came to 9 bases. Germline V gene sequence: CDR1 SGHTA, CDR2 FQGNSA. The CDR3 nucleotides read TGTGCCAGCAGCTTTCGGGACGGTAACTATGGCTACACCTTC. This encodes CASSFRDGNYGYTF.

The rearrangement uses TRBV10-3 and TRBJ1-3; D possibly corresponds to TRBD1 (6 bases). This CDR3 region has 14 residues. The germline V and J ends were trimmed by 7 bases and 4 bases, with 14 bases remaining between them. Germline V gene lookup returns CDR1 ENHRY and CDR2 SYGVKD. The CDR3 sequence: CAITTGASGNTIYF. CDR3 sequence (DNA): TGTGCCATCACTACGGGGGCCTCCGGAAACACCATATATTTT.

The rearrangement links TRBV28 to TRBJ2-2, with D maybe TRBD2 (5 bases). There are 12 residues in the CDR3. Trimming left V 4 bases short and J 9 bases short, with 9 bases between. Per germline, CDR1 MDHEN and CDR2 SYDVKM. CDR3 in amino acids: CASSSTRWELFF. In nucleotides, the CDR3 is TGTGCCAGCAGTTCCACTAGGTGGGAGCTGTTTTTT.

V gene TRBV7-9 combines with J gene TRBJ2-3; TRBD1 agrees at 7 bases. Trimming cost V 6 bases and J 5 bases; bases outside gene matches: 5. The CDR3 extends over 13 amino acids. CDR1 is SEHNR, CDR2 FQNEAQ, per germline (reference sequence). In DNA form, the CDR3 reads TGTGCCAGCAGGACAGGGCAGGGAGATACGCAGTATTTT. This codes for CASRTGQGDTQYF.

The chain is built from TRBV5-4 and TRBJ2-7; 7 positions match TRBD2. V was pared by 4 bases and J by 2 bases, with 12 bases of the junction left unmatched. Germline V gene lookup returns CDR1 SGHNT and CDR2 YYREEE (reference sequence). The CDR3 is 16 residues long. This chain's CDR3 is CASSPQGEGYTYEQYF. In nucleotides, the CDR3 is TGTGCCAGCAGCCCCCAAGGGGAGGGTTACACCTACGAGCAGTACTTC.

The rearrangement uses TRBV3-1 (or the pseudogene TRBV3-2) and TRBJ2-5; TRBD2 agrees at 8 bases. CDR1 is LGHDT and CDR2 is YNNKEL in the germline V gene (reference sequence). Losses at the gene ends were 3 bases for V and 2 bases for J; bases not matched to a gene: 5. The CDR3 covers 15 residues. CDR3 DNA sequence: TGTGCCAGCAGCCACCGTGCTAGCGGGCAAGAGACCCAGTACTTC. It codes for CASSHRASGQETQYF.

This rearrangement joins TRBV9 to TRBJ2-1; D might be TRBD1 (5 bases). Germline values: CDR1 SGDLS, CDR2 YYNGEE. The CDR3 spans 18 residues. The ends were cut back, 6 bases at V and 4 bases at J, with 26 bases in the middle. CDR3 in amino acids: CASNNPAALGRGYNEQFF. The DNA of the CDR3 is TGTGCCAGCAATAATCCCGCGGCTCTGGGGCGAGGATACAATGAGCAGTTCTTC.

V gene TRBV11-2 combines with J gene TRBJ2-3; D unresolved. V lost 7 bases and J 0 bases, leaving 11 bases between the germline ends. Germline values: CDR1 SGHAT, CDR2 FQNNGV. This CDR3 comprises 14 residues. The CDR3 DNA reads as TGTGCCAGCACCCTAGGCTCTAGCACAGATACGCAGTATTTT. Its protein product is CASTLGSSTDTQYF.

The J gene is TRBJ2-3, the V gene TRBV6-5; 7 positions match TRBD2. This CDR3 has 15 residues. CDR1 is MNHEY and CDR2 is SVGAGI in the germline V gene. The V and J ends lost 6 bases and 0 bases, in that order; junction bases with no gene match: 6. CDR3 protein: CASSRDYSSTDTQYF. CDR3 nucleotide sequence: TGTGCCAGCAGCCGGGACTACTCTAGCACAGATACGCAGTATTTT.

The V call is TRBV30, the J call TRBJ2-5; TRBD2 is a possible D gene (6 bases). V lost 4 bases and J lost 1, with 16 bases in between. Germline V gene sequence: CDR1 GTSNPN, CDR2 SVGIG (reference sequence). This CDR3 is 15 amino acids long. CDR3 protein: CAWILAGLPQETQYF. Here the CDR3 DNA reads TGTGCCTGGATTCTGGCCGGACTACCCCAAGAGACCCAGTACTTC.

The chain links TRBV27 to TRBJ2-1; a weak D match, TRBD1 (6 bases). Trimming removed 9 bases from V and 4 bases from J, with 16 bases in between. The germline V gene has CDR1 MNHEY and CDR2 SMNVEV (reference sequence). The CDR3 contains 14 residues. This chain's CDR3 is CASSTGFNYNEQFF. CDR3 coding DNA: TGTGCCAGTTCGACAGGCTTTAATTACAATGAGCAGTTCTTC.

This rearrangement joins TRBV5-1 to TRBJ2-3; 9 bases agree with TRBD1. Germline CDR1 and CDR2: SGHRS and YFSETQ. The trim removed 4 bases at V and 4 bases at J, leaving 16 bases unmatched. The CDR3 extends over 18 amino acids. CDR3 in DNA: TGCGCCAGCAGCCTTCCGACAGGGGGTATCGCCAGGGCAGATACGCAGTATTTT. It yields the protein CASSLPTGGIARADTQYF.

This sequence joins TRBV29-1 and TRBJ1-5; 7 nucleotides agree with TRBD1. Germline loops: CDR1 SQVTM, CDR2 ANQGSEA. The J segment lost 1 base and the V segment lost 0 bases, leaving 9 bases of the junction unmatched. The CDR3 is 17 amino acids. The CDR3 protein is CSVEDGEDRPSNQPQHF. The DNA for the CDR3 is TGCAGCGTTGAAGATGGGGAGGACAGGCCCAGCAATCAGCCCCAGCATTTT.

The count of this clone is one. The V call is TRBV7-8, the J call TRBJ1-4; no firm D call. CDR3 length equals 13 residues. Germline values: CDR1 SGHVS, CDR2 FQNEAQ. Between the trimmed V and J ends, which lost 4 bases and 9 bases, there was a span of 12 bases. In DNA, the CDR3 is TGTGCCAGCAGCTCCGACGTGGGGAAAAAACTGTTTTTT. Amino acids: CASSSDVGKKLFF.

This clone appeared a single time. V gene TRBV20-1 combines with J gene TRBJ1-6; no definite D call. This CDR3 has 15 amino acids. V was shortened by 3 bases and J by 3 bases, with 12 bases between the two germline ends. Germline assignment: CDR1 DFQATT and CDR2 SNEGSKA (reference sequence). CDR3 residues: CSASGSLLYNSPLHF. DNA of the CDR3: TGCAGTGCTAGTGGGTCGTTGCTCTATAATTCACCCCTCCACTTT.